This T cell receptor beta chain was sequenced in a study of T cell responses to AZD1222 COVID-19 vaccine. Whole-study context: Timing groups of about 4 and about 12 weeks for second doses were pooled. Study results and caveats: As reported, nearly half of all spike-specific TCRs target variant regions that are unmutated. Regions 160-218 and 743-854 dominated among vaccine-associated CD4 TCRs spanning spike.

As to this clone: The target antigen is unknown.

CDR1 and CDR2 from the germline V gene are SGHTA and FQGNSA. V was shortened by 0 bases and J by 6 bases, with 14 bases between the two germline ends. The length of the CDR3 is 15 residues. Assay: immunoSEQ multiplex PCR; the TCRdb copy retains only in-frame clones and omits some. The sample contains about 120,000 clones, roughly 84% of which appear only once. The gene calls are TRBV7-2 and TRBJ1-1; D is perhaps TRBD1 (6 bases). The sample consisted of peripheral blood, taken on day 0 of AZD1222 vaccination. The receptor's source is an adult in good health. The CDR3 is CASSLAPGGGSEAFF. The CDR3 nucleotides read TGTGCCAGCAGCTTAGCCCCGGGAGGGGGGTCTGAAGCTTTCTTT.